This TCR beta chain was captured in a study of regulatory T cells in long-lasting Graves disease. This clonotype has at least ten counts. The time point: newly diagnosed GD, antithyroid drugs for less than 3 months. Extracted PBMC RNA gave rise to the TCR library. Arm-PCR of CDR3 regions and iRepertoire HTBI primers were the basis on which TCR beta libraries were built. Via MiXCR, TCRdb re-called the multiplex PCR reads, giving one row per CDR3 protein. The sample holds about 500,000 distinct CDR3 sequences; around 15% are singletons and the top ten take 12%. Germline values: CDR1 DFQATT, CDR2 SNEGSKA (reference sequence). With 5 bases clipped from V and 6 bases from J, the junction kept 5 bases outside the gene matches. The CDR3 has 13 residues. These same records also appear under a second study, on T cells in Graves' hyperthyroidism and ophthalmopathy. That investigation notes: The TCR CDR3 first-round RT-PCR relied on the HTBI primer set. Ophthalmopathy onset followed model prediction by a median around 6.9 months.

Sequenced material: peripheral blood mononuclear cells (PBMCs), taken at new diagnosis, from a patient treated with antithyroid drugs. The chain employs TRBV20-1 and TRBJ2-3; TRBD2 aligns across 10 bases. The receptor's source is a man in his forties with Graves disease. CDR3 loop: CSAEREGPDTQYF. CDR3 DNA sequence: TGCAGTGCTGAGCGGGAGGGCCCCGATACGCAGTATTTT.